The rows below give T cell receptor beta chains drawn from one sample of a study of blood T cell repertoires in COVID-19. Here immunoSEQ multiplex PCR was the method, and the copy in TCRdb shows in-frame clones only, minus some. The table has about 190,000 clones, around four fifths seen once. The source material was peripheral blood. All receptors derive from a man aged 45 to 65 with active or convalescent COVID-19. Both conserved end residues are part of each CDR3. D genes are given only for firm matches. Only part of the rows carry a size: once, few, many, or a class if the clone is expanded.

abundance: once
j_gene: TRBJ1-2
v_gene: TRBV19
d_gene: TRBD1
CDR3aa: CASSTGDRGNYGYTF
CDR3nt: TGTGCCAGTAGTACCGGGGACAGGGGGAACTATGGCTACACCTTC

abundance: once
j_gene: TRBJ1-1
v_gene: TRBV4-2
d_gene: TRBD1
CDR3aa: CASSQLRGTGDMNTEAFF
CDR3nt: TGTGCCAGCAGCCAACTCAGGGGGACAGGGGATATGAACACTGAAGCTTTCTTT

abundance: NA
j_gene: TRBJ2-1
v_gene: TRBV29-1
d_gene: TRBD2
CDR3aa: CSVVGGGYNEQFF
CDR3nt: TGCAGCGTTGTTGGGGGGGGGTACAATGAGCAGTTCTTC

abundance: NA
j_gene: TRBJ1-2
v_gene: TRBV19
d_gene: NA
CDR3aa: CASSEYGQSNYGYTF
CDR3nt: TGTGCCAGTAGTGAATACGGACAGTCTAACTATGGCTACACCTTC

abundance: NA
j_gene: TRBJ1-5
v_gene: TRBV19
d_gene: TRBD1
CDR3aa: CASSTRGQGALQPQHF
CDR3nt: TGTGCCAGTAGTACCCGGGGGCAGGGGGCCTTGCAGCCCCAGCATTTT

abundance: many
j_gene: TRBJ2-1
v_gene: TRBV28
d_gene: NA
CDR3aa: CASSSPGERTGRDNEQFF
CDR3nt: TGTGCCAGCAGTTCCCCGGGCGAAAGGACAGGGAGGGACAATGAGCAGTTCTTC

abundance: NA
j_gene: TRBJ1-1
v_gene: TRBV10-2
d_gene: TRBD1
CDR3aa: CASSEGGTGGTEAFF
CDR3nt: TGCGCCAGCAGTGAAGGGGGGACAGGGGGGACTGAAGCTTTCTTT

abundance: NA
j_gene: TRBJ2-7
v_gene: TRBV28
d_gene: NA
CDR3aa: CASSFWREGPYEQYF
CDR3nt: TGTGCCAGCAGTTTCTGGCGCGAGGGTCCCTACGAGCAGTACTTC

abundance: NA
j_gene: TRBJ2-1
v_gene: TRBV5-1
d_gene: NA
CDR3aa: CASSMDFSYNEQFF
CDR3nt: TGCGCCAGCAGCATGGACTTCTCCTACAATGAGCAGTTCTTC

abundance: NA
j_gene: TRBJ2-4
v_gene: TRBV7-8
d_gene: TRBD1
CDR3aa: CASSSGQGAIQYF
CDR3nt: TGTGCCAGCAGCTCCGGACAGGGGGCCATTCAGTACTTC

abundance: few
j_gene: TRBJ2-7
v_gene: TRBV6-5
d_gene: TRBD2
CDR3aa: CASRRTSGTSYEQYF
CDR3nt: TGTGCCAGCCGAAGGACTAGCGGGACCTCCTACGAGCAGTACTTC

abundance: NA
j_gene: TRBJ2-1
v_gene: TRBV5-1
d_gene: NA
CDR3aa: CASSLGAIDNEQFF
CDR3nt: TGCGCCAGCAGCTTGGGAGCTATCGACAATGAGCAGTTCTTC

abundance: NA
j_gene: TRBJ2-7
v_gene: TRBV19
d_gene: TRBD2
CDR3aa: CASSMVGGVFNEQYF
CDR3nt: TGTGCCAGTAGTATGGTCGGGGGGGTCTTCAACGAGCAGTACTTC

abundance: NA
j_gene: TRBJ1-3
v_gene: TRBV10-1
d_gene: TRBD1
CDR3aa: CASSEGQASGNTIYF
CDR3nt: TGCGCCAGCAGTGAGGGACAGGCCTCTGGAAACACCATATATTTT

abundance: NA
j_gene: TRBJ2-3
v_gene: TRBV19
d_gene: NA
CDR3aa: CAGQHGGTDTQYF
CDR3nt: TGTGCCGGGCAACACGGAGGGACAGATACGCAGTATTTT

abundance: NA
j_gene: TRBJ1-5
v_gene: TRBV6-1
d_gene: NA
CDR3aa: CASSESPGNNQPQHF
CDR3nt: TGTGCCAGCAGTGAATCCCCAGGGAACAATCAGCCTCAGCATTTT

abundance: NA
j_gene: TRBJ2-5
v_gene: TRBV6-2/TRBV6-3
d_gene: NA
CDR3aa: CASSQGHQETQYF
CDR3nt: TGTGCCAGCAGTCAGGGGCACCAAGAGACCCAGTACTTC

abundance: NA
j_gene: TRBJ1-1
v_gene: TRBV3-1/TRBV3-2
d_gene: NA
CDR3aa: CASSLLQVSEAFF
CDR3nt: TGTGCCAGCAGCCTTCTACAGGTCTCTGAAGCTTTCTTT

abundance: once
j_gene: TRBJ1-2
v_gene: TRBV5-6
d_gene: NA
CDR3aa: CASSFLGTLNYGYTF
CDR3nt: TGTGCCAGCAGCTTTCTCGGTACCCTTAACTATGGCTACACCTTC